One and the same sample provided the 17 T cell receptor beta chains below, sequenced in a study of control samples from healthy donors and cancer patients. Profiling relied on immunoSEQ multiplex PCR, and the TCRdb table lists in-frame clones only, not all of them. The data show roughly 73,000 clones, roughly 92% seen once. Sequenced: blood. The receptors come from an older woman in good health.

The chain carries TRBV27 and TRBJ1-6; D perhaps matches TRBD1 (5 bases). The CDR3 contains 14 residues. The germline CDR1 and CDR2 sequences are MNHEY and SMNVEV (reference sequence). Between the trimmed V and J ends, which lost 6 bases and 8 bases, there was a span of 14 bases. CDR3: CASRGWRDDSPLHF. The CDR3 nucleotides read TGTGCCAGCAGGGGGTGGAGGGACGATTCACCCCTCCACTTT.

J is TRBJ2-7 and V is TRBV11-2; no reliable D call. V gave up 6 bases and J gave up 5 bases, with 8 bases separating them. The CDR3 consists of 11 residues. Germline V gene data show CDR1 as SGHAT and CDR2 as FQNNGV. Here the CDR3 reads CASRFIDEQYF. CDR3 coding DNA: TGTGCCAGCAGATTTATCGACGAGCAGTACTTC.

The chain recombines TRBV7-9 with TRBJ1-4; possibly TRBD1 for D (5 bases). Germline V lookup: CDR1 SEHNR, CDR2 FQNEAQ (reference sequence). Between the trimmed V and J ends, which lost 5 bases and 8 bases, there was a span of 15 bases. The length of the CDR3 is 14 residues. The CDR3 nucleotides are TGTGCCAGCAGCGCGGGGAGGGGTGGCGAAAAACTGTTTTTT. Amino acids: CASSAGRGGEKLFF.

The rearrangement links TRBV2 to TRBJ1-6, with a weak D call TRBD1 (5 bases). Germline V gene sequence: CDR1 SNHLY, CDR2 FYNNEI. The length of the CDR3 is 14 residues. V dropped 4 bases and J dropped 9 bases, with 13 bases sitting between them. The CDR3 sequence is CASSGGQGSSPLHF. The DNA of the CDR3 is TGTGCCAGCAGTGGGGGTCAGGGAAGTTCACCCCTCCACTTT.

The CDR3, as DNA: TGTGCCAGCAGCCAAAGGAGTGGCGGGAGAGACGAGCAGTACTTC. Amino acids: CASSQRSGGRDEQYF. The chain links TRBV28 to TRBJ2-7; 7 bases fit TRBD2. Germline V gene data show CDR1 as MDHEN and CDR2 as SYDVKM. The CDR3 length is 15 residues. The V gene end was trimmed by 6 bases and the J gene end by 5 bases; junction bases not matched to a gene: 13.

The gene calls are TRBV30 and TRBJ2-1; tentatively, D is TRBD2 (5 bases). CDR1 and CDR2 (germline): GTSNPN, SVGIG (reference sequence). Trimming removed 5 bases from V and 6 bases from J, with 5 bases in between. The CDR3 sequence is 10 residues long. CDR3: CAWGSNEQFF. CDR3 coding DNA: TGTGCCTGGGGGAGCAATGAGCAGTTCTTC.

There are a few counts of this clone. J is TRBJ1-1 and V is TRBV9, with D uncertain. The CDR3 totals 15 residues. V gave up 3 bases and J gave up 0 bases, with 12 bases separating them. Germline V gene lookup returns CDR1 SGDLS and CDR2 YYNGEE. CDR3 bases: TGTGCCAGCAGCGCGGCTACTGTTTTGAACACTGAAGCTTTCTTT. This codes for CASSAATVLNTEAFF.

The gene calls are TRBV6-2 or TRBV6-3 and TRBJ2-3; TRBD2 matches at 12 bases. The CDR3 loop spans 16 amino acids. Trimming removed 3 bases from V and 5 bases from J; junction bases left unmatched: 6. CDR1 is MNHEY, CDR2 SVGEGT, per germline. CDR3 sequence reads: CASSYGLAGGRDTQYF. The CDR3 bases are TGTGCCAGCAGTTATGGGCTAGCGGGAGGGCGAGATACGCAGTATTTT.

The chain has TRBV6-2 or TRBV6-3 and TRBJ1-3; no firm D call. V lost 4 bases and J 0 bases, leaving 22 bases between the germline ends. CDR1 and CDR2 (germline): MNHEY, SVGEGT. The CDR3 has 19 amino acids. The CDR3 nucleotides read TGTGCCAGCAGTTCCCCACGCCGGGGAACTCCTTACTCTGGAAACACCATATATTTT. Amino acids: CASSSPRRGTPYSGNTIYF.

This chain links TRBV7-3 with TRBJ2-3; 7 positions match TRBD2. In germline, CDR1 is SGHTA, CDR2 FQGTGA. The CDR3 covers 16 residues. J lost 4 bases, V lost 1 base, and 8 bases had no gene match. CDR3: CASSLMGGSPPDTQYF. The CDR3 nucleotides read TGTGCCAGCAGCTTAATGGGGGGGAGCCCACCAGATACGCAGTATTTT. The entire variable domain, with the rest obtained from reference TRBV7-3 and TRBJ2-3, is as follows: GAGVSQTPSNKVTEKGKYVELRCDPISGHTALYWYRQSLGQGPEFLIYFQGTGAADDSGLPNDRFFAVRPEGSVSTLKIQRTERGDSAVYLCASSLMGGSPPDTQYFGPGTRLTVL.

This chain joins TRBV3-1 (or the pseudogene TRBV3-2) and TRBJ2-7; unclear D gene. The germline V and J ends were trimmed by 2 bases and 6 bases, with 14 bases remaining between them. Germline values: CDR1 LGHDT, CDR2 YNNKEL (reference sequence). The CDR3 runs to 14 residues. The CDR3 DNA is TGTGCCAGCAGCCAATGGGGTGCAGACGCCGAGCAGTACTTC. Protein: CASSQWGADAEQYF.

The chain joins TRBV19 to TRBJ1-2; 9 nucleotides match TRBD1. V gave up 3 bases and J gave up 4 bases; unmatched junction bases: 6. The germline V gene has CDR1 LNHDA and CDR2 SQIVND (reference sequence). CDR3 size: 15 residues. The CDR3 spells CASSIRGTGFYGYTF. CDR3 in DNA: TGTGCCAGTAGTATTAGGGGGACAGGGTTCTATGGCTACACCTTC.

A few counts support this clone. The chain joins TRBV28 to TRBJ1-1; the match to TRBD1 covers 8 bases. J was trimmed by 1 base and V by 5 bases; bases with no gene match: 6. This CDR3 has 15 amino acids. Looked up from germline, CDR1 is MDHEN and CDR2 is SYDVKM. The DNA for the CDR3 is TGTGCCAGCAGTCTGCCACAGGGGGGGAACACTGAAGCTTTCTTT. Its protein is CASSLPQGGNTEAFF.

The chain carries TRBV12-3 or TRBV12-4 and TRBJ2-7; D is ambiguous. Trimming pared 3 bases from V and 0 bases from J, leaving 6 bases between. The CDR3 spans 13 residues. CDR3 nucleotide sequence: TGTGCCAGCAGTTTTCGGGTCTCCTACGAGCAGTACTTC. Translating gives CASSFRVSYEQYF.

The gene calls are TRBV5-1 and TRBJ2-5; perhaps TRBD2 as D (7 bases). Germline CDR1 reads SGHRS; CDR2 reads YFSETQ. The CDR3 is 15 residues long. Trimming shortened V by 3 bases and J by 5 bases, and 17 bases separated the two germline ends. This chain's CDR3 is CASSWRGEGRETQYF. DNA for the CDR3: TGCGCCAGCAGCTGGAGGGGGGAGGGCCGGGAGACCCAGTACTTC.

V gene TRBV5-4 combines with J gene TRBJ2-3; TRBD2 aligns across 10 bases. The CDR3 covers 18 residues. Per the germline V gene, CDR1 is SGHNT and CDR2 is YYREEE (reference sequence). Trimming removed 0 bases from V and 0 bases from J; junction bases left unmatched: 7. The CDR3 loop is CASSLVRSSGSSTDTQYF. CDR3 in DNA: TGTGCCAGCAGCTTGGTTAGGTCTAGCGGGAGTAGCACAGATACGCAGTATTTT.

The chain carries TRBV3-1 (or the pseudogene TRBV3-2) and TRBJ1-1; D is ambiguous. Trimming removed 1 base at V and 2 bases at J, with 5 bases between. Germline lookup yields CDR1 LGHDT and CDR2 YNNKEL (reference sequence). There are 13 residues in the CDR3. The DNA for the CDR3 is TGTGCCAGCAGCCAAGGTCTCAACACTGAAGCTTTCTTT. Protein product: CASSQGLNTEAFF.